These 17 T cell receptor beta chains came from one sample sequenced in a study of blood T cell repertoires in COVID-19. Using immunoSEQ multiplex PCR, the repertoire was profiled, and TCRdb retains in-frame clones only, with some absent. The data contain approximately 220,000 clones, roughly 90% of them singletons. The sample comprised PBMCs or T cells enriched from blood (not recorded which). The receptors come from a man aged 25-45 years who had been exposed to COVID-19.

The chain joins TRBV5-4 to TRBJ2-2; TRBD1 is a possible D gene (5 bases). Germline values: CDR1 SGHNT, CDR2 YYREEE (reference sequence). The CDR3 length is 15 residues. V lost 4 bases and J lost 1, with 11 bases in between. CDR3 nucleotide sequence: TGTGCCAGCAGCCCCAGGCAGGGGAACACCGGGGAGCTGTTTTTT. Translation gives CASSPRQGNTGELFF.

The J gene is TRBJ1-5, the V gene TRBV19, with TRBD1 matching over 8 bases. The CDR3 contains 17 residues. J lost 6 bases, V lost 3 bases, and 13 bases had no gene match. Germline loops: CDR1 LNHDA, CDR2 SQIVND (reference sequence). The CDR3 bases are TGTGCCAGTAGTATTGCTGGTGGGGGACAGGCATTTCAGCCCCAGCATTTT. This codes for CASSIAGGGQAFQPQHF.

The CDR3 region is CASSPGGFQETQYF. CDR3 DNA sequence: TGTGCCAGCTCACCAGGAGGTTTCCAAGAGACCCAGTACTTC. This chain links TRBV18 with TRBJ2-5; tentatively, D is TRBD2 (5 bases). The germline CDR1 and CDR2 sequences are KGHSH and LQKENI. The CDR3 contains 14 residues. V dropped 2 bases and J dropped 1 base, with 8 bases sitting between them.

DNA for the CDR3: TGTGCCAGCAGCGGTGCACCGGGACAAAGCACAGATACGCAGTATTTT. Its protein is CASSGAPGQSTDTQYF. The chain employs TRBV7-3 and TRBJ2-3, with D possibly being TRBD1 (6 bases). Trimming stripped 5 bases from V and 0 bases from J, with 15 bases between. Germline V CDR1 and CDR2: SGHTA, FQGTGA. This CDR3 contains 16 residues.

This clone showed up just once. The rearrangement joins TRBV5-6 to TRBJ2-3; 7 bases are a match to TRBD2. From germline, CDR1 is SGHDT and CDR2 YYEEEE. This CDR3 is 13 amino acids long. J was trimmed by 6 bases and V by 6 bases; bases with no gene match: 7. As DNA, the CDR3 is TGTGCCAGCACCAGACTCGGGAGGGATACGCAGTATTTT. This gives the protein CASTRLGRDTQYF.

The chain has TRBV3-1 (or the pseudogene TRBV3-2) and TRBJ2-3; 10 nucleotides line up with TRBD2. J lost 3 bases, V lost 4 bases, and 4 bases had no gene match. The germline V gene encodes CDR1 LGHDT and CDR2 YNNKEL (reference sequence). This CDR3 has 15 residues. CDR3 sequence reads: CASSLGLAATDTQYF. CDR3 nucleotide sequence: TGTGCCAGCAGCCTTGGACTAGCGGCTACAGATACGCAGTATTTT.

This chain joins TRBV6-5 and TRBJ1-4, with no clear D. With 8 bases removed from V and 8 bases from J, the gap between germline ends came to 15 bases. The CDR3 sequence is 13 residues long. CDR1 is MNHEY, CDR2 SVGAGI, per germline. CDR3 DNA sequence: TGTGCCAGCTCACCTGGCCGCCGCGAAAAACTGTTTTTT. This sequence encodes CASSPGRREKLFF.

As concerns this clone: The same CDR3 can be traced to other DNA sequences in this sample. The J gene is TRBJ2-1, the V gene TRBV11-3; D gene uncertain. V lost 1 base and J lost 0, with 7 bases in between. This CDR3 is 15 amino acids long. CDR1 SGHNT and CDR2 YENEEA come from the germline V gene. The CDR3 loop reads CASSLGRSSYNEQFF. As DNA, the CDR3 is TGTGCCAGCAGCTTAGGACGGAGCTCCTACAATGAGCAGTTCTTC.

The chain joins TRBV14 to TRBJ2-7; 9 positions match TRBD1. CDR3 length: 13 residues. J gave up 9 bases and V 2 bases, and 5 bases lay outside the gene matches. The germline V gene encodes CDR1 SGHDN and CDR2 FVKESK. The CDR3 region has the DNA TGTGCCAGCAGCCAAACCGGACAGGGGACGCAGTACTTC. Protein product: CASSQTGQGTQYF. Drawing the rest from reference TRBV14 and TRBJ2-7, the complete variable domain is EAGVTQFPSHSVIEKGQTVTLRCDPISGHDNLYWYRRVMGKEIKFLLHFVKESKQDESGMPNNRFLAERTGGTYSTLKVQPAELEDSGVYFCASSQTGQGTQYFGPGTRLTVT.

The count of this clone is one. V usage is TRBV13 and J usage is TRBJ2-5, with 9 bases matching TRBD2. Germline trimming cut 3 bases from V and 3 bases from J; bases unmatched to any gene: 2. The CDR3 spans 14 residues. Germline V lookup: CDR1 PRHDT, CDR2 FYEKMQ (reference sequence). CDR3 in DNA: TGTGCCAGCAGCTTTAGACTAGCGGAAGAGACCCAGTACTTC. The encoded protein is CASSFRLAEETQYF.

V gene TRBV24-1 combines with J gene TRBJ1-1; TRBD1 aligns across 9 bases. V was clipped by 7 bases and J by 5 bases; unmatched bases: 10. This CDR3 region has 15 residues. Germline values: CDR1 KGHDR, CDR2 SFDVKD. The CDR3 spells CATSETGTGKTEAFF. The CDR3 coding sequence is TGTGCCACCAGCGAAACCGGGACAGGGAAGACTGAAGCTTTCTTT.

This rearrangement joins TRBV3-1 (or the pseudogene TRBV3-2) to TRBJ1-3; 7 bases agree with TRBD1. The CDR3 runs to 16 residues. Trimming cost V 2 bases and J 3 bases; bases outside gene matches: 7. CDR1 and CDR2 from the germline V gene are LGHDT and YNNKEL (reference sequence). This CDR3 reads CASSQSGQDNGNTIYF. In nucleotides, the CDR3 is TGTGCCAGCAGCCAAAGTGGACAGGATAATGGAAACACCATATATTTT.

As DNA, the CDR3 is TGTGCCTGGAGCCGGCGGGGGACCGAGCAGTACTTC. As protein: CAWSRRGTEQYF. V usage is TRBV30 and J usage is TRBJ2-7; 7 bases align to TRBD2. V lost 3 bases and J lost 6; bases outside the gene matches: 5. The CDR3 covers 12 residues. Germline V lookup: CDR1 GTSNPN, CDR2 SVGIG (reference sequence).

The CDR3 loop is CASSVEPGQGDTQYF. The CDR3 nucleotides are TGCGCCAGCAGCGTCGAACCGGGACAGGGAGATACGCAGTATTTT. The chain couples TRBV5-1 to TRBJ2-3; 9 bases line up with TRBD1. This CDR3 spans 15 amino acids. V shed 4 bases, J shed 5 bases, and the junction held 8 bases outside the gene matches. CDR1 is SGHRS and CDR2 is YFSETQ in the germline V gene.

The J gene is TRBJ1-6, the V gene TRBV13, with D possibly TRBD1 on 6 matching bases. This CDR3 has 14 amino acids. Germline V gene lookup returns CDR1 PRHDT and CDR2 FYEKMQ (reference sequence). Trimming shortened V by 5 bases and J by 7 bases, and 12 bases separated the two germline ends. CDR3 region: CASSDGGANSPLHF. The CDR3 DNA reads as TGTGCCAGCAGCGACGGGGGGGCGAATTCACCCCTCCACTTT.

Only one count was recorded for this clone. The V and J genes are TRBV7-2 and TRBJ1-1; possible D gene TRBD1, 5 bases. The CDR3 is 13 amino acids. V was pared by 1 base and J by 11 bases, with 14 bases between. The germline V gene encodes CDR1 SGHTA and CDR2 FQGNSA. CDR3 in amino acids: CASSLEPQGWAFF. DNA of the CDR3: TGTGCCAGCAGCTTAGAGCCCCAGGGTTGGGCTTTCTTT.

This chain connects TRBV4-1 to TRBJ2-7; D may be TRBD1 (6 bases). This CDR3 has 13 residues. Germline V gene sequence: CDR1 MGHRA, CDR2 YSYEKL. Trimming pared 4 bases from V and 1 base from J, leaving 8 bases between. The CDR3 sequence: CASSPTGSYEQYF. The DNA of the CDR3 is TGCGCCAGCAGCCCGACAGGTTCCTACGAGCAGTACTTC.